The next 13 T cell receptor beta chains were all read from a single sample in a study of T cell changes during pregnancy in multiple sclerosis. Sequencing used immunoSEQ multiplex PCR; TCRdb keeps in-frame clones, though not all of them. The sample shows 69,000 or so clones, approximately 91% of them seen only once. Here the sequenced sample was peripheral blood, taken in the third trimester of pregnancy. These receptors originate from a female donor with multiple sclerosis, enrolled in a pregnancy study.

The gene calls are TRBV9 and TRBJ1-3; D gene unclear. This CDR3 spans 17 amino acids. CDR1 and CDR2 from the germline V gene are SGDLS and YYNGEE. The ends were cut back, 3 bases at V and 0 bases at J, with 16 bases in the middle. In DNA form, the CDR3 reads TGTGCCAGCAGCGGGGGAGGTGGTTTCAGCTCTGGAAACACCATATATTTT. This codes for CASSGGGGFSSGNTIYF.

The rearrangement uses TRBV5-1 and TRBJ2-2, with 7 bases matching TRBD1. Germline values: CDR1 SGHRS, CDR2 YFSETQ. Losses at the gene ends were 6 bases for V and 4 bases for J; bases not matched to a gene: 6. The CDR3 totals 14 residues. The CDR3 DNA sequence: TGCGCCAGCAAGCCGACAGGGTTCACCGGGGAGCTGTTTTTT. It yields the protein CASKPTGFTGELFF.

This chain connects TRBV2 to TRBJ2-3, with a weak D call TRBD2 (5 bases). The V and J ends lost 2 bases and 0 bases respectively, with 15 bases between them. The length of the CDR3 is 17 residues. The germline V gene has CDR1 SNHLY and CDR2 FYNNEI. The DNA of the CDR3 is TGTGCCAGCAGTGAATTGTCGGGGTTGGGGAGCACAGATACGCAGTATTTT. Translated: CASSELSGLGSTDTQYF.

Note on this clone: An end of the junction does not agree with germline; a read error may underlie this. The chain carries TRBV7-7 and TRBJ2-5; 11 positions match TRBD2. The V gene's germline CDR1 is SSHAT and CDR2 FNYEAQ (reference sequence). The CDR3 contains 15 residues. CDR3 sequence reads: CASSLTSGGGETQYF. The DNA of the CDR3 is TGTGCTAGCAGCTTAACTAGCGGGGGTGGGGAGACCCAGTACTTC.

The rearrangement links TRBV19 to TRBJ2-7; 10 bases agree with TRBD1. CDR1 and CDR2 (germline): LNHDA, SQIVND (reference sequence). The CDR3 covers 14 residues. The J segment lost 5 bases and the V segment lost 3 bases, leaving 4 bases of the junction unmatched. The CDR3 DNA reads as TGTGCCAGTAGTATCGGGACAGGGGACGACGAGCAGTACTTC. Its protein is CASSIGTGDDEQYF. Full variable domain (outside the CDR3, taken from reference TRBV19 and TRBJ2-7): DGGITQSPKYLFRKEGQNVTLSCEQNLNHDAMYWYRQDPGQGLRLIYYSQIVNDFQKGDIAEGYSVSREKKESFPLTVTSAQKNPTAFYLCASSIGTGDDEQYFGPGTRLTVT.

The table lists this clone with a count of one. This chain uses TRBV7-9 with TRBJ2-3; 12 positions agree with TRBD2. V dropped 4 bases and J dropped 5; count of bases not matched to a gene: 7. The CDR3 extends over 16 amino acids. CDR1 and CDR2 (germline): SEHNR, FQNEAQ (reference sequence). The CDR3 DNA reads as TGTGCCAGCAGCTCCTGGACTAGCGGGGTTGGAGATACGCAGTATTTT. Residues: CASSSWTSGVGDTQYF.

The genes are TRBV6-1 and TRBJ1-1; 8 bases fit TRBD1. This CDR3 has 14 residues. Germline CDR1 reads MNHNS; CDR2 reads SASEGT. The ends lost 4 bases at V and 4 bases at J; junction bases unmatched: 5. This CDR3 reads CASSVGQGGTEAFF. DNA of the CDR3: TGTGCCAGCAGTGTCGGACAGGGAGGCACTGAAGCTTTCTTT.

This rearrangement joins TRBV5-1 to TRBJ2-5; 7 bases are a match to TRBD2. J gave up 5 bases and V 0 bases, and 1 base lay outside the gene matches. The V gene's germline CDR1 is SGHRS and CDR2 YFSETQ. The CDR3 runs to 13 residues. DNA of the CDR3: TGCGCCAGCAGCTTGGGTAGCGGGGAGACCCAGTACTTC. Protein sequence: CASSLGSGETQYF.

The chain uses TRBV2 and TRBJ1-2, with D possibly being TRBD1 (6 bases). CDR1 and CDR2 (germline): SNHLY, FYNNEI. Trimming pared 7 bases from V and 8 bases from J, leaving 23 bases between. The CDR3 extends over 15 amino acids. CDR3 sequence reads: CASKPLRGPNSGYTF. In nucleotides, the CDR3 is TGTGCCAGCAAACCCCTGCGGGGGCCTAATTCCGGCTACACCTTC.

The J gene is TRBJ2-1, the V gene TRBV7-3; D unresolved. The germline V gene encodes CDR1 SGHTA and CDR2 FQGTGA. V lost 2 bases, J lost 4 bases, and 6 bases lay in between. The CDR3 is made up of 13 amino acids. CDR3 protein: CASSLDGYNEQFF. The CDR3 nucleotides are TGTGCCAGCAGCTTAGACGGGTACAATGAGCAGTTCTTC.

The gene calls are TRBV7-6 and TRBJ2-7, with D possibly matching TRBD1 (5 bases). CDR3 length equals 14 residues. V lost 1 base and J lost 3, with 10 bases in between. Germline V gene sequence: CDR1 SGHVS, CDR2 FNYEAQ. CDR3 loop: CASSLDGQIYEQYF. The CDR3 DNA reads TGTGCCAGCAGCTTAGATGGACAAATCTACGAGCAGTACTTC.

The chain combines TRBV5-1 with TRBJ1-1, with 11 bases that match TRBD1. The CDR3 runs 15 residues. V was clipped by 5 bases and J by 3 bases; unmatched bases: 6. Germline CDR1 and CDR2: SGHRS and YFSETQ. The CDR3 loop reads CASRWTGQGDTEAFF. The DNA for the CDR3 is TGCGCCAGCAGGTGGACGGGACAGGGGGACACTGAAGCTTTCTTT.

The chain uses TRBV30 and TRBJ1-2; D possibly corresponds to TRBD1 (5 bases). Between the trimmed V and J ends, which lost 3 bases and 4 bases, there was a span of 15 bases. The CDR3 loop spans 14 amino acids. Germline V gene data show CDR1 as GTSNPN and CDR2 as SVGIG (reference sequence). The CDR3 region is CAWSVTGLRYGYTF. CDR3 DNA sequence: TGTGCCTGGAGCGTAACGGGACTCCGCTATGGCTACACCTTC.